Listed here are 27 T cell receptor beta chains from one sample, sequenced in a study of shared clonotypes between healthy human individuals. This table comes from immunoSEQ multiplex PCR, and its TCRdb copy is limited to in-frame clones, with some not included. The repertoire holds roughly 650,000 clones, with about 95% as singletons. Selected positively for CCR7 and CD45RO-negative, naive CD8 cells excluded terminally differentiated effector memory CD45RA+ cells. The sequenced sample was naive CD8+ T cells sorted from blood. Receptors were obtained from a woman aged 30 to 39 in good health.

The rearrangement links TRBV27 to TRBJ2-7, with a weak D call TRBD2 (5 bases). From germline, CDR1 is MNHEY and CDR2 SMNVEV (reference sequence). V lost 2 bases and J lost 0, with 14 bases in between. CDR3 size: 16 residues. The CDR3: CASSLGRGSGSYEQYF. CDR3 DNA: TGTGCCAGCAGTTTAGGTCGGGGATCTGGCTCCTACGAGCAGTACTTC.

The chain employs TRBV21-1 and TRBJ1-5; the D call TRBD1 from the table was never checked on the DNA. TRBV21-1 is reported as a pseudogene. The CDR3 consists of 18 residues. Written as DNA, the CDR3 is TGTGCCAGCAGCAAGGAGTCGCAGGGGGCTCAGGGCAATCAGCCCCAGCATTTT. It codes for CASSKESQGAQGNQPQHF.

The chain links TRBV28 to TRBJ1-5, with 9 bases identical to TRBD1. The germline CDR1 and CDR2 sequences are MDHEN and SYDVKM. The CDR3 has 14 residues. J was trimmed by 9 bases and V by 6 bases; bases with no gene match: 9. The CDR3 loop reads CASRTGTGSVPQHF. In DNA, the CDR3 is TGTGCCAGCAGGACCGGGACAGGGAGTGTGCCCCAGCATTTT.

The chain joins TRBV19 to TRBJ2-7, with TRBD1 as a possible D gene (5 bases). The V gene lost 9 bases and the J gene lost 3 bases, with 12 bases spanning the gap. In germline, CDR1 is LNHDA, CDR2 SQIVND (reference sequence). CDR3 size: 12 residues. Written as DNA, the CDR3 is TGTGCCAGCAGGGATAACGTCTACGAGCAGTACTTC. The encoded protein is CASRDNVYEQYF.

The chain couples TRBV15 to TRBJ2-6; D unresolved. V dropped 0 bases and J dropped 2 bases, with 5 bases sitting between them. Germline lookup yields CDR1 LNHNV and CDR2 YYDKDF (reference sequence). This CDR3 has 15 amino acids. For the CDR3, the DNA is TGTGCCACCAGCAGAGAGGCGGCTGGGGCCAACGTCCTGACTTTC. Protein sequence: CATSREAAGANVLTF.

V gene TRBV9 combines with J gene TRBJ2-7; D perhaps matches TRBD2 (6 bases). The CDR3 is 13 residues long. The V and J ends lost 0 bases and 11 bases respectively, with 15 bases between them. Germline lookup yields CDR1 SGDLS and CDR2 YYNGEE. The CDR3 protein is CASSVGTRGEEYF. The CDR3 DNA reads as TGTGCCAGCAGCGTAGGTACGCGAGGGGAGGAGTACTTC.

The chain couples TRBV9 to TRBJ2-7; TRBD1 matches at 7 bases. This CDR3 has 12 residues. Germline CDR1 reads SGDLS; CDR2 reads YYNGEE. V lost 4 bases and J lost 7; bases outside the gene matches: 5. CDR3 region: CASSSQGEEQYF. The CDR3 DNA reads as TGTGCCAGCAGCTCCCAGGGGGAGGAGCAGTACTTC.

Here the CDR3 DNA reads TGTGCCAGCTGCCAACAGGGGGCTGGAAACACCATATATTTT. Amino acids: CASCQQGAGNTIYF. The chain couples TRBV28 to TRBJ1-3; TRBD1 aligns across 8 bases. The CDR3 is 14 amino acids. V lost 8 bases to trimming and J lost 2 bases; unmatched junction nucleotides: 5. Germline V CDR1 and CDR2: MDHEN, SYDVKM.

The chain combines TRBV12-5 with TRBJ1-4; D is possibly TRBD1 (6 bases). The germline V gene has CDR1 LGHNT and CDR2 FRNRAP. Trimming took 3 bases from V and 0 from J, leaving 14 bases between them. The CDR3 runs to 17 residues. The CDR3 region has the DNA TGTGCTAGTGGTTTCTCAACAGGGTTCGCAACTAATGAAAAACTGTTTTTT. This translates into CASGFSTGFATNEKLFF.

The chain uses TRBV21-1 and TRBJ1-1; no DNA check was done on the table's D call, TRBD1. TRBV21-1 is given as a pseudogene. This CDR3 has 13 residues. CDR3 sequence reads: CASPTGLNTEAFF. CDR3 DNA sequence: TGTGCCAGCCCGACAGGACTGAACACTGAAGCTTTCTTT.

The V gene is TRBV4-1, the J gene TRBJ2-1; TRBD1 aligns across 8 bases. CDR1 and CDR2 from the germline V gene are MGHRA and YSYEKL. V was pared by 3 bases and J by 4 bases, with 8 bases of the junction left unmatched. CDR3 length: 16 residues. The CDR3, as DNA: TGCGCCAGCAGCCAGAGCCGGGACAGGCTTTACAATGAGCAGTTCTTC. Protein product: CASSQSRDRLYNEQFF.

This clone was seen once. The genes are TRBV5-4 and TRBJ2-7; D gene uncertain. The CDR3 totals 12 residues. V was shortened by 4 bases and J by 5 bases, with 10 bases between the two germline ends. CDR1 is SGHNT, CDR2 YYREEE, per germline (reference sequence). Here the CDR3 DNA reads TGTGCCAGCAGCATGCTAGAGGACGAGCAGTACTTC. Amino acids: CASSMLEDEQYF.

The rearrangement joins TRBV16 to TRBJ2-1, with TRBD2 as a possible D gene (5 bases). There are 12 residues in the CDR3. V shed 7 bases and J shed 5 bases, with 9 bases lying between them. Germline V lookup: CDR1 KGHSY, CDR2 FQNENV. Here the CDR3 DNA reads TGTGCCAGCAACCGAGCGGACAATGAGCAGTTCTTC. This translates into CASNRADNEQFF.

The chain carries TRBV19 and TRBJ1-5; the match to TRBD1 covers 9 bases. From germline, CDR1 is LNHDA and CDR2 SQIVND (reference sequence). The CDR3 runs 15 residues. J lost 3 bases, V lost 3 bases, and 3 bases had no gene match. The CDR3 DNA follows: TGTGCCAGTAGTATTTGGGACAGGGACAATCAGCCCCAGCATTTT. This translates into CASSIWDRDNQPQHF. Supplemented by reference TRBV19 and TRBJ1-5, the full variable domain reads DGGITQSPKYLFRKEGQNVTLSCEQNLNHDAMYWYRQDPGQGLRLIYYSQIVNDFQKGDIAEGYSVSREKKESFPLTVTSAQKNPTAFYLCASSIWDRDNQPQHFGDGTRLSIL.

A note on this clone: Other nucleotide sequences in the sample specify the same CDR3. The chain recombines TRBV11-2 with TRBJ2-7, with 7 nucleotides matching TRBD2. V shed 1 base, J shed 3 bases, and the junction held 3 bases outside the gene matches. CDR1 and CDR2 from the germline V gene are SGHAT and FQNNGV. The CDR3 length is 14 residues. DNA for the CDR3: TGTGCCAGCAGCTTAGGAGGGAGGGGCTACGAGCAGTACTTC. Amino acids: CASSLGGRGYEQYF. The full variable domain, in which reference TRBV11-2 and TRBJ2-7 provide the parts outside the CDR3, is EAGVAQSPRYKIIEKRQSVAFWCNPISGHATLYWYQQILGQGPKLLIQFQNNGVVDDSQLPKDRFSAERLKGVDSTLKIQPAKLEDSAVYLCASSLGGRGYEQYFGPGTRLTVT.

V usage is TRBV7-9 and J usage is TRBJ2-7; TRBD2 is a possible D gene (6 bases). Germline V lookup: CDR1 SEHNR, CDR2 FQNEAQ (reference sequence). This CDR3 has 16 residues. The V end was cut by 4 bases, the J end by 4 bases, with 20 bases between. This CDR3 is CASSSLMTRGMYEQYF. The CDR3 bases are TGTGCCAGCAGCTCGTTGATGACTAGAGGGATGTACGAGCAGTACTTC.

This clone was picked up one time. V gene TRBV15 combines with J gene TRBJ1-2, with TRBD1 matching 8 bases. Per germline, CDR1 LNHNV and CDR2 YYDKDF (reference sequence). The CDR3 covers 14 residues. V gave up 3 bases and J gave up 5 bases; unmatched junction bases: 5. This CDR3 reads CATSSDRGYYGYTF. The CDR3 DNA follows: TGTGCCACCAGCAGTGACAGGGGATATTATGGCTACACCTTC.

The chain is built from TRBV11-2 and TRBJ1-1, with 8 positions matching TRBD1. Germline loops: CDR1 SGHAT, CDR2 FQNNGV. This CDR3 region has 13 residues. J was trimmed by 10 bases and V by 2 bases; bases with no gene match: 6. This CDR3 is CASSLFGQGGAFF. The CDR3 DNA follows: TGTGCCAGCAGCTTATTTGGACAGGGAGGAGCTTTCTTT.

The V call is TRBV5-4, the J call TRBJ2-3; no clear D. Trimming took off 3 bases at V and 1 base at J, with 9 bases between the two ends. Germline V CDR1 and CDR2: SGHNT, YYREEE (reference sequence). This CDR3 region has 14 residues. CDR3 nucleotides: TGTGCCAGCAGCTCAGATCAGGGCACAGATACGCAGTATTTT. Amino acid sequence: CASSSDQGTDTQYF.

The chain carries TRBV27 and TRBJ2-7; 7 bases are a match to TRBD2. The CDR3 spans 14 residues. Trimming cost V 6 bases and J 5 bases; bases outside gene matches: 10. Germline-derived CDR1 and CDR2 are MNHEY and SMNVEV (reference sequence). In DNA form, the CDR3 reads TGTGCCAGCAGCTCCCGGGACTATCTCGACGAGCAGTACTTC. Its protein product is CASSSRDYLDEQYF.

The chain carries TRBV11-2 and TRBJ2-7; possibly TRBD1 or TRBD2 for D (6 bases each). With 4 bases removed from V and 4 bases from J, the gap between germline ends came to 17 bases. The CDR3 is made up of 15 amino acids. Germline CDR1 is SGHAT and CDR2 is FQNNGV. The CDR3 loop reads CASSSRQAGIYEQYF. The CDR3 bases are TGTGCCAGCAGCTCCCGACAGGCGGGGATTTACGAGCAGTACTTC. Complete variable domain (other parts from reference TRBV11-2 and TRBJ2-7): EAGVAQSPRYKIIEKRQSVAFWCNPISGHATLYWYQQILGQGPKLLIQFQNNGVVDDSQLPKDRFSAERLKGVDSTLKIQPAKLEDSAVYLCASSSRQAGIYEQYFGPGTRLTVT.

The chain employs TRBV28 and TRBJ1-3, with D perhaps matching TRBD1 (5 bases). The germline V and J ends were trimmed by 1 base and 4 bases, with 14 bases remaining between them. Germline CDR1 MDHEN, CDR2 SYDVKM. The CDR3 has 16 amino acids. The CDR3 is CASSLSQESEGNTIYF. CDR3 bases: TGTGCCAGCAGTTTATCACAGGAATCGGAAGGAAACACCATATATTTT.

In this sample, this clone turned up a few times. This rearrangement joins TRBV11-2 to TRBJ1-1; TRBD1 matches 10 bases. CDR1 SGHAT and CDR2 FQNNGV come from the germline V gene. With V trimmed by 6 bases and J by 5 bases, 6 bases remained unmatched. This CDR3 has 14 amino acids. CDR3 in amino acids: CASRDRGLGTEAFF. The DNA of the CDR3 is TGTGCCAGCAGAGACAGGGGGCTTGGTACTGAAGCTTTCTTT.

The chain is built from TRBV5-5 and TRBJ1-2; D remains unclear. This CDR3 is 15 amino acids long. Trimming left V 7 bases short and J 4 bases short, with 20 bases between. Germline CDR1 reads SGHKS; CDR2 reads YYEKEE (reference sequence). CDR3 loop: CASPRISRKTYGYTF. The CDR3 nucleotides are TGTGCCAGCCCTCGGATCTCGCGAAAGACCTATGGCTACACCTTC.

The chain carries TRBV28 and TRBJ1-4, with a possible D match to TRBD1 (5 bases). Per the germline V gene, CDR1 is MDHEN and CDR2 is SYDVKM. The CDR3 sequence is 15 residues long. The ends were cut back, 7 bases at V and 7 bases at J, with 19 bases in the middle. For the CDR3, the DNA is TGTGCCAGCAACACACCGGGACTTGATGGTGAAAAACTGTTTTTT. Translated, it gives CASNTPGLDGEKLFF.

The V gene is TRBV27, the J gene TRBJ2-5; tentatively, D is TRBD1 (6 bases). Trimming took 5 bases from V and 2 from J, leaving 12 bases between them. CDR1 and CDR2 (germline): MNHEY, SMNVEV (reference sequence). There are 14 residues in the CDR3. The CDR3 DNA follows: TGTGCCAGCAGTCAGACAGGAGTACAAGAGACCCAGTACTTC. Its translation: CASSQTGVQETQYF.

The chain combines TRBV9 with TRBJ2-2; the match to TRBD2 covers 13 bases. Losses at the gene ends were 3 bases for V and 6 bases for J; bases not matched to a gene: 2. This CDR3 comprises 15 residues. From germline, CDR1 is SGDLS and CDR2 YYNGEE. The CDR3 loop is CASSEGTSGAGELFF. DNA of the CDR3: TGTGCCAGCAGCGAGGGGACTAGCGGGGCCGGGGAGCTGTTTTTT. Full variable domain (rest looked up from reference TRBV9 and TRBJ2-2): DSGVTQTPKHLITATGQRVTLRCSPRSGDLSVYWYQQSLDQGLQFLIQYYNGEERAKGNILERFSAQQFPDLHSELNLSSLELGDSALYFCASSEGTSGAGELFFGEGSRLTVL.